These T cell receptor beta chains were read from a single sample in a study of T-cell reconstitution after alpha-beta-depleted transplantation in children. TCRdb recomputed calls from the PCR reads with MiXCR, one row per CDR3 protein. The table lists fewer than 350,000 distinct CDR3 sequences, around 9.1% of them singletons. Material: PBMCs, obtained before TCRalphabeta/CD19-depleted stem cell transplant. These receptors came from a boy less than two years old with acute myeloid leukemia, due to receive a stem cell transplant. The CDR3 runs from the conserved cysteine through the conserved F or W. The D gene is left open where the match is weak. Clone size, where shown, is once, few, many, or a class for clones that have expanded.

J: TRBJ2-7
D: TRBD1
size: many
V: TRBV29-1
DNA: TGCAGCGTTGAAGGTATGACAGGGCGCGAGCAGTACTTC
CDR3: CSVEGMTGREQYF

J: TRBJ1-4
D: TRBD1
size: few
V: TRBV19
DNA: TGTGCCAGTAGTAAGGGGGCGACGTTGGAAAAACTGTTTTTT
CDR3: CASSKGATLEKLFF

J: TRBJ2-7
D: TRBD2
size: many
V: TRBV29-1
DNA: TGCAGCGCTTTGGGGGGGGACGGCTACTACGAGCAGTACTTC
CDR3: CSALGGDGYYEQYF

J: TRBJ2-5
D: -
size: few
V: TRBV6-2/TRBV6-3
DNA: TGTGCCAGCAGGATCAGCGGGCGCCAAGAGACCCAGTACTTC
CDR3: CASRISGRQETQYF

J: TRBJ2-3
D: TRBD2
size: many
V: TRBV28
DNA: TGTGCCAGCAGTCCCCTAGCGGCCTCTAGCACAGATACGCAGTATTTT
CDR3: CASSPLAASSTDTQYF

J: TRBJ2-2
D: -
size: many
V: TRBV29-1
DNA: TGCAGCGTTGCGCGTGGCACCAACACCGGGGAGCTGTTTTTT
CDR3: CSVARGTNTGELFF

J: TRBJ1-1
D: -
size: many
V: TRBV6-2/TRBV6-3
DNA: TGTGCCAGCAGTTCAAATAGGGGGGACACTGAAGCTTTCTTT
CDR3: CASSSNRGDTEAFF

J: TRBJ2-2
D: -
size: few
V: TRBV7-3
DNA: TGTGCCAGCAGCTTAATACCAGGTGCCCCGAACACCGGGGAGCTGTTTTTT
CDR3: CASSLIPGAPNTGELFF

J: TRBJ2-6
D: -
size: many
V: TRBV7-3
DNA: TGTGCCAGCAGCTTACAGGGTGGGGCCAACGTCCTGACTTTC
CDR3: CASSLQGGANVLTF

J: TRBJ2-1
D: TRBD2
size: many
V: TRBV20-1
DNA: TGCAGTGTAAATTCGGTCGGCGGGAGGTCCTACAATGAGCAGTTCTTC
CDR3: CSVNSVGGRSYNEQFF

J: TRBJ2-7
D: -
size: many
V: TRBV27
DNA: TGTGCCAGCAGTTTATGGGGTGGGTACGAGCAGTACTTC
CDR3: CASSLWGGYEQYF

J: TRBJ2-5
D: -
size: once
V: TRBV3-1
DNA: TGTGCCAGCAGCTTCGGGACGTTCGACTTC
CDR3: CASSFGTFDF

J: TRBJ2-7
D: TRBD1
size: many
V: TRBV28
DNA: TGTGCCAGCCGGGACAGGGAGGACGAGCAGTACTTC
CDR3: CASRDREDEQYF

J: TRBJ2-5
D: -
size: many
V: TRBV28
DNA: TGTGCCAGCAGTTTATTTCGGGGAGAGACCCAGTACTTC
CDR3: CASSLFRGETQYF

J: TRBJ1-5
D: -
size: -
V: TRBV7-8
DNA: TGTGCCAGCAGCCCCAAGGGGGGGGCGCTTCGGCAGCCCCAGCATTTT
CDR3: CASSPKGGALRQPQHF